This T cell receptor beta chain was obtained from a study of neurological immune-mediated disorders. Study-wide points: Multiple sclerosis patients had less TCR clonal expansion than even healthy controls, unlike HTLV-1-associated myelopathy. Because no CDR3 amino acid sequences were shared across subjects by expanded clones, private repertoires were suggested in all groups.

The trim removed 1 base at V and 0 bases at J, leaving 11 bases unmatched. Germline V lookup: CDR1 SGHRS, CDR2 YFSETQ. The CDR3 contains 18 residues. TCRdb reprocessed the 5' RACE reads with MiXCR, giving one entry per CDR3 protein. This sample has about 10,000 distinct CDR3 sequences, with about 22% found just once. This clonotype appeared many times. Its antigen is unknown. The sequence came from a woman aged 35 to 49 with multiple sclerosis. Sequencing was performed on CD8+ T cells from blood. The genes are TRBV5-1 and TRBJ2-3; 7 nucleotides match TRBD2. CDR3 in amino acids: CASSLNPLGTTSTDTQYF. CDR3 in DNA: TGCGCCAGCAGCTTGAACCCCTTGGGGACTACTAGCACAGATACGCAGTATTTT. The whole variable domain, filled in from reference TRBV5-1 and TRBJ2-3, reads KAGVTQTPRYLIKTRGQQVTLSCSPISGHRSVSWYQQTPGQGLQFLFEYFSETQRNKGNFPGRFSGRQFSNSRSEMNVSTLELGDSALYLCASSLNPLGTTSTDTQYFGPGTRLTVL.